A selection of T cell receptor beta chains follows, all from one sample in a study of T cell responses to AZD1222 COVID-19 vaccine. Profiled with immunoSEQ multiplex PCR; TCRdb holds only in-frame clones, not every one. The sample contains roughly 190,000 clones, roughly 92% of which appear only once. The sequencing here drew on peripheral blood, taken on day 0 of AZD1222 vaccination. These receptors all stem from an adult in good health. Both conserved end residues are part of each CDR3. D genes are given only for firm matches. Size is omitted from some rows. Given values are once, few, many or a class for expanded clones.

v_gene	d_gene	abundance	j_gene	CDR3nt	CDR3aa
TRBV14	.	.	TRBJ2-7	TGTGCCAGCAGCCAAGAGGACCGCTACGAGCAGTACTTC	CASSQEDRYEQYF
TRBV3-1/TRBV3-2	.	once	TRBJ2-3	TGTGCCAGCAGCCAAGGGACTGGGGCCCGCACAGATACGCAGTATTTT	CASSQGTGARTDTQYF
TRBV6-1	.	.	TRBJ1-1	TGTGCCAGCAGCTCCTCAGTGTGGGGCACTGAAGCTTTCTTT	CASSSSVWGTEAFF
TRBV3-1/TRBV3-2	.	.	TRBJ1-2	TGTGCCAGCAGCCACCCTTTTAGGGCCCCGGGAGCTGGCTACACCTTC	CASSHPFRAPGAGYTF
TRBV12-5	TRBD1	.	TRBJ2-7	TGTGCTAGTGGTTCGACCCCCCGAGACAGGGAATACGAGCAGTACTTC	CASGSTPRDREYEQYF
TRBV3-1/TRBV3-2	.	.	TRBJ2-1	TGTGCCAGCAGCCAAGGGGGAGGAGGTGAGCAGTTCTTC	CASSQGGGGEQFF
TRBV19	.	.	TRBJ1-2	TGTGCCAGTAGTCCTGGGGTTGCTAACTATGGCTACACCTTC	CASSPGVANYGYTF
TRBV7-9	TRBD1	.	TRBJ2-3	TGTGCCAGCAGCTTATTTCCGGGACAGGGGCAGGCAGATACGCAGTATTTT	CASSLFPGQGQADTQYF
TRBV3-1/TRBV3-2	.	.	TRBJ2-7	TGTGCCAGCTCGGAGACCTACGAGCAGTACTTC	CASSETYEQYF
TRBV5-1	TRBD2	.	TRBJ2-2	TGCGCCAGCAGCTTGGCCCGACTAGCGGGGGGGCAAACCGGGGAGCTGTTTTTT	CASSLARLAGGQTGELFF